Listed below are T cell receptor beta chains from one sample, sequenced in a study of T cell responses to AZD1222 COVID-19 vaccine. Sequencing used immunoSEQ multiplex PCR; TCRdb keeps in-frame clones, though not all of them. The table has around 140,000 clones, 85% to 90% seen once. Sequencing used peripheral blood, obtained on day 0 of AZD1222 vaccination. These receptors came from an adult in good health. CDR3s include the opening cysteine and the closing phenylalanine or tryptophan. Fields, in order: V gene, clone size, D gene, J gene, CDR3 DNA, CDR3 protein. D genes are given only for firm matches. Rows may omit the clone size; those that give it use once, few, many or a size class.

TRBV12-3/TRBV12-4	.	.	TRBJ2-7	TGTGCCAGCAGTTCGGATTGGTACGAGCAGTACTTC	CASSSDWYEQYF
TRBV7-3	.	TRBD2	TRBJ2-1	TGTGCCAGCAGCTTAATCCTAGCGGGAGTCAATGAGCAGTTCTTC	CASSLILAGVNEQFF
TRBV21-1	few	.	TRBJ1-1	TGTGCCAGCAGCAAAGGTCAGTATAGGGGAGTCTATACTGAAGCTTTCTTT	CASSKGQYRGVYTEAFF
TRBV11-1	.	.	TRBJ1-2	TGTGCCAGCAGCTTAGACAGGAGATATGGCTACACCTTC	CASSLDRRYGYTF
TRBV6-5	once	.	TRBJ1-2	TGTGCCAGCAGTTACTCGCCGGGGACCCATGGCTACACCTTC	CASSYSPGTHGYTF
TRBV9	.	.	TRBJ1-1	TGTGCCAGCAGCATTGACCTCCGGACTGAAGCTTTCTTT	CASSIDLRTEAFF
TRBV5-1	.	TRBD1	TRBJ1-2	TGCGCCAGCAGCTCCAAACAGGGGACTAACTATGGCTACACCTTC	CASSSKQGTNYGYTF
TRBV27	.	TRBD2	TRBJ2-1	TGTGCCAGCAGTTTAATCACTAGCGGGAGGACAATGCTGGGGAATGAGCAGTTCTTC	CASSLITSGRTMLGNEQFF
TRBV9	.	.	TRBJ1-1	TGTGCCAGCAGCGCGCTATCGGGAGGAGGCACTGAAGCTTTCTTT	CASSALSGGGTEAFF
TRBV27	.	.	TRBJ2-7	TGTGCCAGCAGTCGAGGTACAGGTTACGAGCAGTACTTC	CASSRGTGYEQYF
TRBV7-9	.	.	TRBJ2-5	TGTGCCAGCAGTTTTCGGCCCCGGGCCTTAGGAGAGACCCAGTACTTC	CASSFRPRALGETQYF
TRBV9	few	.	TRBJ1-3	TGTGCCAGCAGCGTAGCCGGCGGCAGCTCTGGAAACACCATATATTTT	CASSVAGGSSGNTIYF
TRBV6-5	.	.	TRBJ2-7	TGTGCCAGCCGGTACAGGGCCCCCTACGAGCAGTACTTC	CASRYRAPYEQYF
TRBV5-8	.	.	TRBJ1-2	TGTGCCAGCAGCCAGGGGTCTGGCTACACCTTC	CASSQGSGYTF
TRBV19	.	.	TRBJ1-2	TGTGCCAGTAGTATGTGGAACAGCGCATATTATGGCTACACCTTC	CASSMWNSAYYGYTF
TRBV19	.	.	TRBJ1-2	TGTGCCAGTAGTATACTAGGCCAGACTACGCGGGGCTACACCTTC	CASSILGQTTRGYTF